This T cell receptor (beta chain) was retrieved from a study of blood T cell repertoires in COVID-19. Across the whole study: Sites across the United States, Italy and Spain contributed samples from acute and convalescent COVID-19.

This CDR3 spans 16 amino acids. Germline CDR1 is SGHRS and CDR2 is YFSETQ. The germline V and J ends were trimmed by 0 bases and 0 bases, with 10 bases remaining between them. Original analysis: For nucleated cells, counts were estimated from reference gene primer amplification. The method was immunoSEQ multiplex PCR; TCRdb's version includes in-frame clones alone and lacks a portion of them. D and trimming were read from the DNA, whereas the V and J calls and clone size are those reported in that table. The data show 78,000 or so clones, approximately 80% seen once. Material for sequencing was peripheral blood. This receptor was obtained from a man older than 75 with acute or convalescent COVID-19. V usage is TRBV5-1 and J usage is TRBJ1-3; D gene unclear. CDR3 bases: TGCGCCAGCAGCTTGGCCGGAGCGTCCTCTGGAAACACCATATATTTT. Translating it yields CASSLAGASSGNTIYF.